The rows below give T cell receptor beta chains drawn from one sample of a study of blood T cell repertoires in COVID-19. Clones were read by immunoSEQ multiplex PCR, and TCRdb kept only the in-frame ones, dropping some. The sample lists some 48,000 clones; roughly nine tenths were seen once. Sequencing input: peripheral blood. These receptors originate from a man aged 65-85 years with active COVID-19. Each CDR3 is given with its conserved first and last residue. Fields, in order: J gene, V gene, clone size, D gene, CDR3 DNA, CDR3 protein. A D gene is named only where the DNA matches it firmly. The listing skips clone size in some rows; elsewhere it reads once, few, many or a size class.

>TRBJ1-1|TRBV9|-|-
TGTGCCAGCAGCGTCCGGGGAGACCCACTGAACGCTGAAGCTTTCTTT
CASSVRGDPLNAEAFF
>TRBJ2-7|TRBV19|-|TRBD1
TGTGCCAGTAGTCCAACGCCGGGACAGGGGACCGTCGAGCAGTACTTC
CASSPTPGQGTVEQYF
>TRBJ2-1|TRBV9|-|-
TGTGCCAGCAGCGTAGGAGTTGCGGCCGGCAATGAGCAGTTCTTC
CASSVGVAAGNEQFF
>TRBJ1-1|TRBV6-5|-|-
TGTGCCAGCAGTAACCAGGGTAGTACTGAAGCTTTCTTT
CASSNQGSTEAFF
>TRBJ2-1|TRBV7-3|-|-
TGTGCCAGCAGCTTAGCGAACAATGAGCAGTTCTTC
CASSLANNEQFF
>TRBJ1-1|TRBV5-6|few|-
TGTGCCAGCAGCTCCGACGCTAGGGGTATGCCTGAAGCTTTCTTT
CASSSDARGMPEAFF
>TRBJ2-1|TRBV29-1|-|TRBD2
TGCAGCGTCCGAGCGGGAGCAACATACGATGAGCAGTTCTTC
CSVRAGATYDEQFF
>TRBJ2-6|TRBV15|-|-
TGTGCCACCAGCAGCGGGGGGACAGGTGCCTCTGGGGCCAACGTCCTGACTTTC
CATSSGGTGASGANVLTF
>TRBJ2-3|TRBV19|-|-
TGTGCCAGTAGTATCGATGGCAGAAGCACAGATACGCAGTATTTT
CASSIDGRSTDTQYF
>TRBJ1-1|TRBV2|-|TRBD1
TGTGCCAGCACCCCGGGACAGGGAATAGCTGAAGCTTTCTTT
CASTPGQGIAEAFF
>TRBJ1-2|TRBV5-1|-|-
TGCGCCAGCAGCGCAACAGGGAACTATGGCTACACCTTC
CASSATGNYGYTF
>TRBJ2-4|TRBV18|-|-
TGTGCCAGCTCAACCTCACCAGCTGGGCCCATTCAGTACTTC
CASSTSPAGPIQYF
>TRBJ1-5|TRBV19|-|-
TGTGCCAGTACTGTCGACAAGTATAGCAATCAGCCCCAGCATTTT
CASTVDKYSNQPQHF
>TRBJ2-7|TRBV19|-|-
TGTGCCAGTAGTCCCTGGAATTCTAGAGGAGAGCAGTACTTC
CASSPWNSRGEQYF
>TRBJ1-1|TRBV5-1|-|TRBD1
TGCGCCAGCCAAACGGACAGGATGGACACTGAAGCTTTCTTT
CASQTDRMDTEAFF
>TRBJ2-1|TRBV5-1|-|TRBD2
TGCGCCAGCAGCTTGGTAGCGGGGGTCAATGAGCAGTTCTTC
CASSLVAGVNEQFF
>TRBJ2-2|TRBV7-2|-|-
TGTGCCAGCAGCTTACGTGCTGGACAGACACCGAACACCGGGGAGCTGTTTTTT
CASSLRAGQTPNTGELFF
>TRBJ2-2|TRBV4-1|-|-
TGCGCCAGCAGCCAGACTAGTTTCGTCGCCGGGGAGCTGTTTTTT
CASSQTSFVAGELFF
>TRBJ2-2|TRBV7-9|-|TRBD1
TGTGCCAGCAGCTTAAAAGGGGGCGCCCCCTACGGGGAGCTGTTTTTT
CASSLKGGAPYGELFF
>TRBJ2-2|TRBV5-4|-|TRBD2
TGTGCCAGCAGCCCTCCGGGACTAGCCGGTGGGGAGCTGTTTTTT
CASSPPGLAGGELFF
>TRBJ1-3|TRBV6-5|-|-
TGTGCCAGTGTATACTCTGGAAACACCATATATTTT
CASVYSGNTIYF
>TRBJ2-3|TRBV18|once|-
TGTGCCAGCTCACCACGAGGCCGAGGTGCAGATACGCAGTATTTT
CASSPRGRGADTQYF
>TRBJ2-1|TRBV19|-|TRBD2
TGTGCCAGTAGGGGAGCGGCTAGCGGGAGGGAGGATGAGCAGTTCTTC
CASRGAASGREDEQFF
>TRBJ2-7|TRBV7-8|-|TRBD1
TGTGCCAGCAGCTTAGCGAGAGGACAGGCCTACGAGCAGTACTTC
CASSLARGQAYEQYF
>TRBJ2-2|TRBV7-2|-|TRBD2
TGTGCCAGCAGCACACTAGCGGCCGACACCGGGGAGCTGTTTTTT
CASSTLAADTGELFF
>TRBJ2-1|TRBV11-3|-|TRBD1
TGTGCCAGCAGCCAACAGGGGAATGAGCAGTTCTTC
CASSQQGNEQFF
>TRBJ2-3|TRBV29-1|-|-
TGCAGCGTAAAAGCCGGGACTCCCAAGGAGGATACGCAGTATTTT
CSVKAGTPKEDTQYF
>TRBJ1-1|TRBV3-1/TRBV3-2|-|TRBD1
TGTGCCAGCAGCCGTGGACAGGGGGAGAACACTGAAGCTTTCTTT
CASSRGQGENTEAFF
>TRBJ2-7|TRBV2|-|-
TGTGCCAGCAGCGAAGACAGCTTAAGCTCCTACGAGCAGTACTTC
CASSEDSLSSYEQYF
>TRBJ2-7|TRBV7-8|-|TRBD1
TGTGCCAGCAGCTCCGGGACAGGGACTTTCGAGCAGTACTTC
CASSSGTGTFEQYF
>TRBJ1-4|TRBV7-9|-|TRBD1
TGTGCCAGCAGCTTAAGGGACAGGGCGAATGAAAAACTGTTTTTT
CASSLRDRANEKLFF
>TRBJ2-7|TRBV4-2|-|TRBD2
TGTGCCAGCAGCCAATACCTAGCGGGAGTTATTGTCTACGAGCAGTACTTC
CASSQYLAGVIVYEQYF
>TRBJ1-2|TRBV7-2|-|-
TGTGCCAGCAGCTTAGATGGGGCAGGGGTTAGAGGCTACACCTTC
CASSLDGAGVRGYTF
>TRBJ2-6|TRBV7-9|-|-
TGTGCCAGCAGTCCCCGGGACAAAGCCTTCTCTGGGGCCAACGTCCTGACTTTC
CASSPRDKAFSGANVLTF
>TRBJ1-2|TRBV18|-|-
TGTGCCAGCTCACCAGGGGACACTAACTATGGCTACACCTTC
CASSPGDTNYGYTF
>TRBJ2-1|TRBV7-8|few|-
TGTGCCAGCAGCTTACGAAGGGACTTTTCCTACAATGAGCAGTTCTTC
CASSLRRDFSYNEQFF
>TRBJ1-4|TRBV5-1|-|-
TGCGCCAGCAGCCCTAGGGGTACTAATGAAAAACTGTTTTTT
CASSPRGTNEKLFF
>TRBJ1-1|TRBV28|-|-
TGTGCCAGCAGTTTGCGGTCGAACACTGAAGCTTTCTTT
CASSLRSNTEAFF
>TRBJ2-3|TRBV4-1|-|-
TGCGCCAGCAGCTCCACCGCGGGACCGGGAGGCACAGATACGCAGTATTTT
CASSSTAGPGGTDTQYF
>TRBJ2-5|TRBV6-2/TRBV6-3|-|-
TGTGCCAGCAGTTACTCGTTTGGTAGGGGGTACCAAGAGACCCAGTACTTC
CASSYSFGRGYQETQYF
>TRBJ2-1|TRBV5-1|-|TRBD1
TGCGCCAGCAGCGGACAGGGGGCTTTTAATGAGCAGTTCTTC
CASSGQGAFNEQFF
>TRBJ2-2|TRBV10-3|-|-
TGTGCCATCAGTGACCACACGAACGCCGGGGAGCTGTTTTTT
CAISDHTNAGELFF
>TRBJ1-5|TRBV23-1|-|TRBD1
TGCGCCAGCAGTCAAGGAGACAGGGATTTCGATCAGCCCCAGCATTTT
CASSQGDRDFDQPQHF
>TRBJ2-3|TRBV7-3|-|-
TGTGCCAGCAGCTTCGGATCAGGGATCACCACAACAGATACGCAGTATTTT
CASSFGSGITTTDTQYF
>TRBJ2-1|TRBV2|-|TRBD2
TGTGCCAGCAGCGGGGGGTACAATGAGCAGTTCTTC
CASSGGYNEQFF
>TRBJ2-6|TRBV9|-|-
TGTGCCAGCAGCGTCGATCTAGCTAGCTCTGGGGCCAACGTCCTGACTTTC
CASSVDLASSGANVLTF
>TRBJ1-5|TRBV18|-|TRBD1
TGTGCCAGCCCAACCAGGGGGCGTTCGAATCAGCCCCAGCATTTT
CASPTRGRSNQPQHF
>TRBJ1-1|TRBV7-9|-|-
TGTGCCAGCAGCAACAGCTTAGGGGTAGACACTGAAGCTTTCTTT
CASSNSLGVDTEAFF
>TRBJ2-7|TRBV29-1|once|-
TGCAGCGTTGAATGGACACAGGACGAGCAGTACTTC
CSVEWTQDEQYF
>TRBJ1-5|TRBV9|-|TRBD1
TGTGCCAGCAGCGCGGGACAGGGCTTCAATCAGCCCCAGCATTTT
CASSAGQGFNQPQHF
>TRBJ2-1|TRBV11-3|once|TRBD2
TGTGCCAGCAGCTCCTCGGGACTAGCGGGGGGCTCGGGCTCCTACAATGAGCAGTTCTTC
CASSSSGLAGGSGSYNEQFF
>TRBJ2-7|TRBV7-8|-|TRBD1
TGTGCCAGCAGCATAGTGACAGGGTACTTCCACGAGCAGTACTTC
CASSIVTGYFHEQYF
>TRBJ2-7|TRBV6-2/TRBV6-3|-|TRBD2
TGTGCCAGCAGTTACTCGTGGCTAGCGGCCTCCTACGAGCAGTACTTC
CASSYSWLAASYEQYF
>TRBJ1-2|TRBV7-8|once|TRBD1
TGTGCCAGCAGCTCCGGAATCGGACAGGGTAACTATGGCTACACCTTC
CASSSGIGQGNYGYTF
>TRBJ2-3|TRBV10-3|-|TRBD2
TGTGCCATCAATAGCGGGGGGCGACTTTACACAGATACGCAGTATTTT
CAINSGGRLYTDTQYF